The 15 T cell receptor beta chains listed next were all sequenced from one sample in a study of T cells in women clearing cervical HPV infection. Clones were sequenced by immunoSEQ multiplex PCR, and TCRdb holds only the in-frame ones, with some missing. This table lists approximately 41,000 clones. Sequencing was performed on blood buffy coat. Receptors originate from a woman aged 18 to 75 with a cervical HPV16 infection that either progressed to CIN3+ or cleared (not recorded which).

On this clone itself: The sequenced fragment ends 3 residues before the CDR3 boundary, so the rest is inferred from the germline J gene. The V call is TRBV2, the J call TRBJ2-4, with 12 positions matching TRBD2. Germline loops: CDR1 SNHLY, CDR2 FYNNEI. The J segment lost 4 bases and the V segment lost 1 base, leaving 2 bases of the junction unmatched. The CDR3 totals 16 residues. This chain's CDR3 is CASSEGTSGVKNIQYF. The covered CDR3 bases are TGTGCCAGCAGTGAAGGGACTAGCGGGGTAAAAAACATT.

On this clone: The read halts 3 residues ahead of the CDR3 end, with the missing end drawn from the germline J gene. V usage is TRBV29-1 and J usage is TRBJ2-3; 10 bases are shared with TRBD1. CDR3 length: 16 residues. V shed 7 bases, J shed 3 bases, and the junction held 13 bases outside the gene matches. CDR1 and CDR2 from the germline V gene are SQVTM and ANQGSEA. The CDR3 sequence is CSATPRTGGITDTQYF. The CDR3 bases that were read are TGCAGCGCTACCCCCCGGACAGGGGGGATTACAGATACG.

Incomplete CDR3 DNA: TGTGCCAGCAGCCGATCCGGCAGCGACAGCGAGACCGGGGAG. It yields the protein CASSRSGSDSETGE. The whole CDR3 is CASSRSGSDSETGELFF. The rearrangement links TRBV7-3 to TRBJ2-2; TRBD1 is a possible D gene (5 bases). The CDR3 is cut off 3 residues early in the read; its end comes from the germline J gene. Trimming took 5 bases from V and 5 from J, leaving 21 bases between them. Germline V gene lookup returns CDR1 SGHTA and CDR2 FQGTGA. CDR3 size: 17 residues. Full variable domain (missing parts from reference TRBV7-3 and TRBJ2-2): GAGVSQTPSNKVTEKGKYVELRCDPISGHTALYWYRQSLGQGPEFLIYFQGTGAADDSGLPNDRFFAVRPEGSVSTLKIQRTERGDSAVYLCASSRSGSDSETGELFFGEGSRLTVL.

Remarks on this clone: The observed sequence ends 3 residues before the CDR3 terminus, with the missing tail filled in from the germline J gene. The chain carries TRBV20-1 and TRBJ2-7; 9 bases map to TRBD2. CDR1 DFQATT and CDR2 SNEGSKA come from the germline V gene (reference sequence). This CDR3 spans 16 amino acids. With 2 bases clipped from V and 1 base from J, the junction kept 9 bases outside the gene matches. The CDR3: CSARYSRLAESYEQYF. Incomplete CDR3 DNA: TGCAGTGCTAGATACTCCCGACTAGCGGAGTCCTACGAG.

Points on this clone: The read is 3 residues too short to cover the CDR3 end, so that end is filled in from the germline J gene. The chain has TRBV10-3 and TRBJ1-6; D possibly corresponds to TRBD1 (6 bases). Germline CDR1 reads ENHRY; CDR2 reads SYGVKD. The V and J ends lost 7 bases and 8 bases respectively, with 12 bases between them. The CDR3 is 13 amino acids. CDR3 in amino acids: CAITGQKDSPLHF. Partial CDR3 DNA: TGTGCCATCACCGGACAGAAGGATTCACCC.

Worth noting for this clone: The sequence runs out 3 residues before the end of the CDR3; the remainder is reconstructed from the germline J gene. V usage is TRBV7-9 and J usage is TRBJ2-1, with 7 nucleotides matching TRBD2. The CDR3 extends over 14 amino acids. Germline V lookup: CDR1 SEHNR, CDR2 FQNEAQ (reference sequence). Losses at the gene ends were 3 bases for V and 9 bases for J; bases not matched to a gene: 8. The CDR3 here is CASSFSGGEGEQFF. The covered CDR3 bases are TGTGCCAGCAGCTTTAGTGGGGGGGAGGGTGAG.

Regarding this clone: The read comes to an end 3 residues before the CDR3 does, leaving the germline J gene to fill in the end. V gene TRBV2 combines with J gene TRBJ1-5; D is undetermined. Trimming took 1 base from V and 2 from J, leaving 6 bases between them. The germline gives CDR1 SNHLY, CDR2 FYNNEI. The CDR3 covers 14 residues. CDR3 residues: CASSEVQGNQPQHF. The covered CDR3 bases are TGTGCCAGCAGTGAAGTCCAGGGCAATCAGCCC.

About this clone itself: The DNA ends 3 residues before the CDR3 does, and the rest of the CDR3 is filled in from the germline J gene. J is TRBJ1-1 and V is TRBV20-1; 7 bases match TRBD1. CDR1 is DFQATT and CDR2 is SNEGSKA in the germline V gene (reference sequence). J was trimmed by 3 bases and V by 0 bases; bases with no gene match: 10. This CDR3 is built from 16 residues. CDR3: CSARDGRGREYTEAFF. The covered CDR3 bases are TGCAGTGCTAGAGATGGGAGGGGGCGAGAGTACACTGAA.

On this clone itself: From the germline J gene comes the end of the CDR3, since the read stops 3 residues before it. The chain carries TRBV20-1 and TRBJ1-3; 9 bases are shared with TRBD1. CDR3 length: 14 residues. In germline, CDR1 is DFQATT, CDR2 SNEGSKA (reference sequence). Trimming at V came to 5 bases and at J to 2 bases, leaving 4 bases not matched to a gene. CDR3 loop: CSAGQGRTGNTIYF. The sequenced part of the CDR3 DNA is TGCAGTGCTGGACAGGGGAGAACTGGAAACACC.

Comments on this clone: One end of the junction does not line up with germline, which may come from a read error. The CDR3 end is not reached by the read, which stops 3 residues before it; the germline J gene fills it in. The gene calls are TRBV7-7 and TRBJ2-5; possibly TRBD2 for D (6 bases). Looked up from germline, CDR1 is SSHAT and CDR2 is FNYEAQ (reference sequence). This CDR3 has 13 amino acids. CDR3 region: CASSPPSAETQYF. CDR3 bases read: TGTGCTAGCAGCCCCCCTAGCGCAGAGACC.

Of note for this clone: The read terminates 3 residues ahead of where the CDR3 ends, so the germline J gene completes it. The chain recombines TRBV19 with TRBJ1-1, with a weak D call TRBD1 (5 bases). CDR1 is LNHDA and CDR2 is SQIVND in the germline V gene (reference sequence). The CDR3 has 11 residues. Trimming shortened V by 6 bases and J by 6 bases, and 8 bases separated the two germline ends. CDR3 amino acids: CASRRGPEAFF. The DNA read from the CDR3 is TGTGCCAGTAGAAGGGGCCCTGAA.

As concerns this clone: The CDR3 end lies 3 residues beyond the end of the read and is filled in from the germline J gene. This rearrangement joins TRBV19 to TRBJ1-1, with TRBD1 matching 7 bases. Germline V gives CDR1 LNHDA, CDR2 SQIVND (reference sequence). The CDR3 sequence is 13 residues long. V lost 8 bases and J lost 6; bases outside the gene matches: 9. CDR3 amino acids: CASVALGGPEAFF. Incomplete CDR3 DNA: TGTGCCAGTGTCGCCCTAGGGGGCCCTGAA.

As concerns this clone: The CDR3 end falls 3 residues outside the read, so it is completed with the germline J gene. The chain employs TRBV7-2 and TRBJ1-5; D is perhaps TRBD1 (6 bases). CDR3 size: 14 residues. Germline lookup yields CDR1 SGHTA and CDR2 FQGNSA. The ends were cut back, 5 bases at V and 6 bases at J, with 14 bases in the middle. CDR3 DNA, as far as it was read: TGTGCCAGCAGCCTAGGGGGAAGGGGTCAGCCC. It specifies CASSLGGRGQP. The entire CDR3 sequence reads CASSLGGRGQPQHF.

To note about this clone: The read ends 3 residues early relative to the CDR3; the germline J gene fills the gap. This chain uses TRBV5-1 with TRBJ1-2; D remains unclear. V was clipped by 0 bases and J by 7 bases, with 13 bases between them. The CDR3 runs to 14 residues. Germline assignment: CDR1 SGHRS and CDR2 YFSETQ. The CDR3 DNA, read in part, is TGCGCCAGCAGCTTGGGCCATTCCACGGGTGGC. Its protein product is CASSLGHSTGG. The full CDR3 protein reads CASSLGHSTGGYTF.

In regard to this clone: The missing CDR3 end, 3 residues past where the read stops, is filled in from the germline J gene. The rearrangement uses TRBV5-6 and TRBJ1-5; D not certain. The V end was cut by 2 bases, the J end by 7 bases, with 7 bases between. The CDR3 runs 12 residues. The germline CDR1 and CDR2 sequences are SGHDT and YYEEEE. The CDR3 reads CASSLSGQPQHF. The sequenced part of the CDR3 DNA is TGTGCCAGCAGCTTATCCGGGCAGCCC.